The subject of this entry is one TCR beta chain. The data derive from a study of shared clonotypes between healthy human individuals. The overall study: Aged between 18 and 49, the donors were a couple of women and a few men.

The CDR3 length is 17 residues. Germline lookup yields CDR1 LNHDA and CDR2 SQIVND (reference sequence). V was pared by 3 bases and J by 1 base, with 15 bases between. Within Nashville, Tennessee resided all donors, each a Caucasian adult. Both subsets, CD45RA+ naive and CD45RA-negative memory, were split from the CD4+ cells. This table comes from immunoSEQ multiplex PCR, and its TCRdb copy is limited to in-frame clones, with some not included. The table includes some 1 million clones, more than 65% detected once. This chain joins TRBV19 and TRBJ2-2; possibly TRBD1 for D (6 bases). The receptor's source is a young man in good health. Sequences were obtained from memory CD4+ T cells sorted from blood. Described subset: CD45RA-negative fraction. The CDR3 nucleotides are TGTGCCAGTAGTATTGACAGGACATTCAAGAACACCGGGGAGCTGTTTTTT. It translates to CASSIDRTFKNTGELFF.